These 2 T cell receptor beta chains were sequenced from one sample in a study of cytomegalovirus exposure and HLA in healthy donors. Both 60 Vbeta primers and 13 Jbeta primers went into the PCR. Some clones are missing from TCRdb's copy, which holds only in-frame ones; the method was immunoSEQ multiplex PCR. The sample holds 160,000 or so clones, approximately 81% seen once. Sequencing input: PBMCs. The source of these receptors is a man aged 50 to 59 in good health and CMV-seropositive.

This chain uses TRBV10-3 with TRBJ2-3; TRBD2 matches 8 bases. The length of the CDR3 is 14 residues. The germline CDR1 and CDR2 sequences are ENHRY and SYGVKD. The junction had 3 bases not matched to a gene; V was cut back by 3 bases and J by 4 bases. The CDR3 loop is CAISEPGLADTQYF. In DNA, the CDR3 is TGTGCCATCAGTGAACCGGGACTAGCAGATACGCAGTATTTT.

The chain joins TRBV5-1 to TRBJ2-1; the match to TRBD2 covers 7 bases. The CDR3 is 15 residues long. J lost 3 bases, V lost 0 bases, and 3 bases had no gene match. Per the germline V gene, CDR1 is SGHRS and CDR2 is YFSETQ. In DNA, the CDR3 is TGCGCCAGCAGCTTGGCCGGCGGGGGCTACAATGAGCAGTTCTTC. Translated, it gives CASSLAGGGYNEQFF.